What follows are 3 T cell receptor beta chains derived from one specimen sequenced in a study of graft-versus-host responses after intestinal transplantation (dated by TCRdb to about 2021). The library was obtained by the immunoSEQ multiplex PCR assay. Held by TCRdb, this immuneACCESS table contains in-frame sequences only and omits some clones. Under half of the omission traces to an unresolved V gene where checked; the cause of the rest is unknown. This sample lists approximately 75,000 clones; 90% were detected once. The ten largest make up around 4% of the sample. These receptors' antigens are unknown. Reading the label with the study, this specimen's time point is: cells obtained before transplantation from donor or recipient. The sample was unstimulated CD8+ T cells sorted from spleen or lymph node cells, taken before transplant. Receptor source: a human donor who was the organ donor for an intestinal transplant.

V and J are TRBV7-9 and TRBJ2-1; 11 positions match TRBD2. CDR1 SEHNR and CDR2 FQNEAQ come from the germline V gene (reference sequence). V lost 5 bases, J lost 5 bases, and 11 bases stayed unmatched. This CDR3 spans 17 amino acids. The CDR3 protein is CASSLLAGGPNNNEQFF. The DNA of the CDR3 is TGTGCCAGCAGCCTCCTAGCGGGGGGCCCGAATAACAATGAGCAGTTCTTC.

The gene calls are TRBV25-1 and TRBJ2-2, with 7 bases aligning to TRBD1. Germline values: CDR1 MGHDK, CDR2 SYGVNS. The V gene end was trimmed by 11 bases and the J gene end by 6 bases; junction bases not matched to a gene: 24. The CDR3 length is 18 residues. CDR3 residues: CAVARSQGITPKPGELFF. CDR3 nucleotide sequence: TGTGCCGTCGCGCGTTCACAGGGGATCACCCCCAAGCCCGGGGAGCTGTTTTTT.

Points on this clone: Additional DNA sequences in this sample encode the identical CDR3. The V call is TRBV6-5, the J call TRBJ1-1; the D gene is possibly TRBD1 (5 bases). Germline CDR1 MNHEY, CDR2 SVGAGI. V was pared by 7 bases and J by 3 bases, with 15 bases between. This CDR3 is built from 14 residues. This CDR3 is CASNQGESHTEAFF. The CDR3 bases are TGTGCCAGCAATCAGGGTGAGAGCCACACTGAAGCTTTCTTT.